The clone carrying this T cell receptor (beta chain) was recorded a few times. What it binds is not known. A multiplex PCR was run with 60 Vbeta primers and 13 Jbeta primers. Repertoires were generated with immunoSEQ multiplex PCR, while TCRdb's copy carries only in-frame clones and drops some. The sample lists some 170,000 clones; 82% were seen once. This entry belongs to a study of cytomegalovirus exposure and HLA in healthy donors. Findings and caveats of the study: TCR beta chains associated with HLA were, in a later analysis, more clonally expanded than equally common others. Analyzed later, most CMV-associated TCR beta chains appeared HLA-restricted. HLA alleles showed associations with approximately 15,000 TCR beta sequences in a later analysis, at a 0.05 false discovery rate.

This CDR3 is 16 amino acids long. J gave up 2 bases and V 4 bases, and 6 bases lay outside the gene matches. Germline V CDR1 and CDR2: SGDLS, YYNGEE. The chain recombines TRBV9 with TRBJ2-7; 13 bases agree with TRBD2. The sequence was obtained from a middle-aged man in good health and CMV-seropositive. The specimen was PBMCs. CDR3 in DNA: TGTGCCAGCAGCCCATCAGGGACTAGCGGGGCCTACGAGCAGTACTTC. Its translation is CASSPSGTSGAYEQYF.